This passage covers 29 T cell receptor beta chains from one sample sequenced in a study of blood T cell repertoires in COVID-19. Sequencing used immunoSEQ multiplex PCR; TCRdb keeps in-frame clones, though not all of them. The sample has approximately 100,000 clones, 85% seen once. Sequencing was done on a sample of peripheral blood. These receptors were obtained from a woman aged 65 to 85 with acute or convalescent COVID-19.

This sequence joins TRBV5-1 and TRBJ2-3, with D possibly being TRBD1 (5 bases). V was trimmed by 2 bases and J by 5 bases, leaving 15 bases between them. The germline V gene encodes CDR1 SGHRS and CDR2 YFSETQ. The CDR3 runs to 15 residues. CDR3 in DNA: TGCGCCAGCAGCTTTATGTGGGGCAGGGAAGATACGCAGTATTTT. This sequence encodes CASSFMWGREDTQYF.

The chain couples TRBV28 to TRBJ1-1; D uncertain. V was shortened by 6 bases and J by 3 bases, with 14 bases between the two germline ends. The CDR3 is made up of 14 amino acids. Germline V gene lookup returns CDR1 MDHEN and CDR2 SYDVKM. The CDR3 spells CASRMPPHHTEAFF. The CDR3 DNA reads TGTGCCAGCAGGATGCCTCCACATCACACTGAAGCTTTCTTT.

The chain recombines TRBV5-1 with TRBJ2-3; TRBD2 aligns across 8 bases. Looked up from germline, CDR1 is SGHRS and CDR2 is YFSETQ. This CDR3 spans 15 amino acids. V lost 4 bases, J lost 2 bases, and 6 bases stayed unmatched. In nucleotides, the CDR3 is TGCGCCAGCAGCAAGAATAGCGGGGACACAGATACGCAGTATTTT. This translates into CASSKNSGDTDTQYF.

The CDR3, as DNA: TGTGCCAGCAGTCCCGGGACTAGCGGGAGACTAGCCAAAAACATTCAGTACTTC. It yields the protein CASSPGTSGRLAKNIQYF. The chain employs TRBV28 and TRBJ2-4, with 14 positions matching TRBD2. Losses at the gene ends were 5 bases for V and 0 bases for J; bases not matched to a gene: 6. Germline lookup yields CDR1 MDHEN and CDR2 SYDVKM. The CDR3 runs 18 residues.

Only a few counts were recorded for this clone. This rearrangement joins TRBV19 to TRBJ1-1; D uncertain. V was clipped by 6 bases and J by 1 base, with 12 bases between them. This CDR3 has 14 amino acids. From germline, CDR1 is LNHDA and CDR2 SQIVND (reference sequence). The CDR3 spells CASSSLNWNTEAFF. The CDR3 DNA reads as TGTGCCAGTAGCTCCCTGAACTGGAACACTGAAGCTTTCTTT.

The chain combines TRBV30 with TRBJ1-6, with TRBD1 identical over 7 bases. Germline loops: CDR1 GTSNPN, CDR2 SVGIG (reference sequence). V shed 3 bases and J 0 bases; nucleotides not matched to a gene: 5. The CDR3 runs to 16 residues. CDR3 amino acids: CAWRTGMSSYNSPLHF. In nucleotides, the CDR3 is TGTGCCTGGAGGACAGGGATGAGCTCCTATAATTCACCCCTCCACTTT.

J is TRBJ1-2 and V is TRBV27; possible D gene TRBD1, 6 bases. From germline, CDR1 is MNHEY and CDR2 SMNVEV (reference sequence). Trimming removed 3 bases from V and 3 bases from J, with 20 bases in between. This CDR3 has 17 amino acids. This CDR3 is CASSFSGDRPFDYGYTF. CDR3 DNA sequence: TGTGCCAGCAGTTTCTCAGGGGATAGACCCTTTGACTATGGCTACACCTTC.

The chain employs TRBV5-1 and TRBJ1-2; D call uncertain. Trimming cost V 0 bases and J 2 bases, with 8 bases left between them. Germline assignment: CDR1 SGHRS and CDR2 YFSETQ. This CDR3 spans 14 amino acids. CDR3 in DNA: TGCGCCAGCAGCTTGGACACCCTGAACTATGGCTACACCTTC. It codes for CASSLDTLNYGYTF.

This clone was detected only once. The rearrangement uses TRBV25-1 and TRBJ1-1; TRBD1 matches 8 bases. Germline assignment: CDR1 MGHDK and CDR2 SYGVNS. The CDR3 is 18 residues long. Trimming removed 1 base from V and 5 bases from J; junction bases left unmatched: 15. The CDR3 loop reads CASSELRGWGQDSTEAFF. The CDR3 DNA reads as TGTGCCAGCAGTGAATTAAGGGGCTGGGGACAGGATTCTACTGAAGCTTTCTTT.

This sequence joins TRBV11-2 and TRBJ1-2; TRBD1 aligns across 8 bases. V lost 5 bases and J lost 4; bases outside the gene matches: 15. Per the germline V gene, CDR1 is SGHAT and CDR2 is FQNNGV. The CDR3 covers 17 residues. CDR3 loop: CASSPGTGVRSVYGYTF. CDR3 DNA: TGTGCCAGCAGCCCTGGGACAGGTGTCCGATCGGTCTATGGCTACACCTTC.

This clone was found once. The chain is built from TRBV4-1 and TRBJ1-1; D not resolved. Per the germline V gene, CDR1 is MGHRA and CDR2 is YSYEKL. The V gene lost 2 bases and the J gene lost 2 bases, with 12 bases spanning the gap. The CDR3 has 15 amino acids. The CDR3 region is CASSQPAEGNTEAFF. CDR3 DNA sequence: TGCGCCAGCAGCCAACCCGCGGAGGGAAACACTGAAGCTTTCTTT.

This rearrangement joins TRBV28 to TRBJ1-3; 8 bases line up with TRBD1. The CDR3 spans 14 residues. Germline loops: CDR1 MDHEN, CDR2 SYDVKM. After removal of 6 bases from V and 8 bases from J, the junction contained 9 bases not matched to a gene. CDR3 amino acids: CASRKADRADTIYF. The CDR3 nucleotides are TGTGCCAGCAGGAAAGCGGACAGGGCGGACACCATATATTTT.

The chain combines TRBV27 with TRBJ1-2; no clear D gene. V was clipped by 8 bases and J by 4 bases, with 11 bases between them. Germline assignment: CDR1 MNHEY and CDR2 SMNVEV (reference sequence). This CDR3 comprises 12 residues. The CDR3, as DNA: TGTGCCAGCGGTCTGAGAGCCTATGGCTACACCTTC. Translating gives CASGLRAYGYTF.

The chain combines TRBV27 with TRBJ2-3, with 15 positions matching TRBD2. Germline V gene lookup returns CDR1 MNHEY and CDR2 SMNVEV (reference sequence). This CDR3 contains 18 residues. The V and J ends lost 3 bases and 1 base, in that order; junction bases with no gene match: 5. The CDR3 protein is CASSFRWTSGGGTDTQYF. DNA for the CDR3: TGTGCCAGCAGTTTTCGCTGGACTAGCGGGGGGGGCACAGATACGCAGTATTTT.

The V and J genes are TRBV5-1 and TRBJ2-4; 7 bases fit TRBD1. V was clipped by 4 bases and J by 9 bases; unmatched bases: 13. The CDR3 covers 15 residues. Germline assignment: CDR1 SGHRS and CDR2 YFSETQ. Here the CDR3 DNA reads TGCGCCAGCAGCGATAGACAGGGTCAGGATAGCATTCAGTACTTC. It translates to CASSDRQGQDSIQYF.

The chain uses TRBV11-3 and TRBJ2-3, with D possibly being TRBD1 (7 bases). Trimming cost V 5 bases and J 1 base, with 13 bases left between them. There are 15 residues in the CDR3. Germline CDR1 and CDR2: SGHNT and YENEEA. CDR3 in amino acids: CASSAGQLRTDTQYF. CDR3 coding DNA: TGTGCCAGCAGCGCGGGACAGCTTCGCACAGATACGCAGTATTTT.

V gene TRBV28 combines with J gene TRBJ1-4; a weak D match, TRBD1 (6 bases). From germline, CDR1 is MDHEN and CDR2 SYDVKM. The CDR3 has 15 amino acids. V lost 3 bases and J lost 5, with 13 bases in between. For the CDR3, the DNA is TGTGCCAGCAGTTTCCGACAGGCTATAAATGAAAAACTGTTTTTT. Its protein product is CASSFRQAINEKLFF.

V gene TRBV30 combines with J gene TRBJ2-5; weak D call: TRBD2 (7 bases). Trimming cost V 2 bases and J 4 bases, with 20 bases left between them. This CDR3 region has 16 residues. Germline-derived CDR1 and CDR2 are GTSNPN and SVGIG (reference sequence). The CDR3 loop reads CAWSSGEGSGRETQYF. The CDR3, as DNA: TGTGCCTGGAGTTCAGGGGAGGGGAGCGGCCGAGAGACCCAGTACTTC. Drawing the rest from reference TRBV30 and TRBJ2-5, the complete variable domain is SQTIHQWPATLVQPVGSPLSLECTVEGTSNPNLYWYRQAAGRGLQLLFYSVGIGQISSEVPQNLSASRPQDRQFILSSKKLLLSDSGFYLCAWSSGEGSGRETQYFGPGTRLLVL.

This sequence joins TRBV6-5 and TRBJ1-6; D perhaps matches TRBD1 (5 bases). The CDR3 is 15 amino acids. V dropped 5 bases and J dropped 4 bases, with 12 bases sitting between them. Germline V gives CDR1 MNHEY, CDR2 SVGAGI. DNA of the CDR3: TGTGCCAGCAGTCCCTCGACAGAGTATAATTCACCCCTCCACTTT. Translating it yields CASSPSTEYNSPLHF.

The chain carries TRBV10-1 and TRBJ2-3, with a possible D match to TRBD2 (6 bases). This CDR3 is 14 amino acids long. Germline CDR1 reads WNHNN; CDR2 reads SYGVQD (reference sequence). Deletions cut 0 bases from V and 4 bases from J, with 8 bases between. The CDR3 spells CASSESTGADTQYF. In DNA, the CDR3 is TGCGCCAGCAGTGAGTCGACGGGGGCAGATACGCAGTATTTT.

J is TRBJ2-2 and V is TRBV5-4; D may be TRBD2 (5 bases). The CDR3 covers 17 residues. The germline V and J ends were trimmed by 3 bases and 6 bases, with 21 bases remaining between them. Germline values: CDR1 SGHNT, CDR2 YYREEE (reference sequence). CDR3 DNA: TGTGCCAGCAGCTCCGGGATTTTAGTCCCCCACTCCGGGGAGCTGTTTTTT. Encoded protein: CASSSGILVPHSGELFF.

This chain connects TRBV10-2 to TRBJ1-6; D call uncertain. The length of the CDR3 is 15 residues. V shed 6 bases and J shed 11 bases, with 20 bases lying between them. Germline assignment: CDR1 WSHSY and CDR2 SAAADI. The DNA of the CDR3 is TGCGCCAGCAGCTCCAGGACCGAGCCGGGAACACCCCTCCACTTT. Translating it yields CASSSRTEPGTPLHF.

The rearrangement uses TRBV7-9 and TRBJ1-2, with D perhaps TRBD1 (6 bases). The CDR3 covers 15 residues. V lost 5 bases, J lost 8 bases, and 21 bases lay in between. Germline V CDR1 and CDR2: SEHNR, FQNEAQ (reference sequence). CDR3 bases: TGTGCCAGCAGCCATTCGGTAGGACAGCACCAGGGCTACACCTTC. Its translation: CASSHSVGQHQGYTF.

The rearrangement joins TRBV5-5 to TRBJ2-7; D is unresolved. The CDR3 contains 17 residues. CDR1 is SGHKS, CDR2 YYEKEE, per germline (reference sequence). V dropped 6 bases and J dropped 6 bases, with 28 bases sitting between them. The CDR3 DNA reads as TGTGCCAGCACCCTACTGGGCTCCCCCGAGTCGGCTACCGAGCAGTACGTC. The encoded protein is CASTLLGSPESATEQYV.

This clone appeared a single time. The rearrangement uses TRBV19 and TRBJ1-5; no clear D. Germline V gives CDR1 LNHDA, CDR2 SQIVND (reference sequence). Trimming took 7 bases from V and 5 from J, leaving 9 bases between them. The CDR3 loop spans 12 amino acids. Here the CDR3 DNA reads TGTGCCAGTACTGATCTAGATCAGCCCCAGCATTTT. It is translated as CASTDLDQPQHF.

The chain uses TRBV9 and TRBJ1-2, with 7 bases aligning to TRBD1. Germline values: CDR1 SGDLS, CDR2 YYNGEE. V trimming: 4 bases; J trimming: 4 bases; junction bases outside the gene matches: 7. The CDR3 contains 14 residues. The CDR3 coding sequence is TGTGCCAGCAGCTTCCGGGACAGCCTCTATGGCTACACCTTC. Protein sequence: CASSFRDSLYGYTF.

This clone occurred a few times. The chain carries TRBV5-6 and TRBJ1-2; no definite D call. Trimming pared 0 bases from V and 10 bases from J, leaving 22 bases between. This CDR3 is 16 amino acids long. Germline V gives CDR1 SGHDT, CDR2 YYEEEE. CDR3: CASSLARFGYSRDYTF. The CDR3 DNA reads TGTGCCAGCAGCTTGGCCCGTTTCGGCTACTCCCGGGACTACACCTTC.

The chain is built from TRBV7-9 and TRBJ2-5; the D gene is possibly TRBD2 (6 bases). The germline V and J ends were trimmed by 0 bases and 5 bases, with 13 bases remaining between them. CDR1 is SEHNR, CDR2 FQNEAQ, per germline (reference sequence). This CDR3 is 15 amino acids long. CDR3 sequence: CASSLAAGSGETQYF. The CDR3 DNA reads TGTGCCAGCAGCTTAGCGGCGGGGAGCGGTGAGACCCAGTACTTC.

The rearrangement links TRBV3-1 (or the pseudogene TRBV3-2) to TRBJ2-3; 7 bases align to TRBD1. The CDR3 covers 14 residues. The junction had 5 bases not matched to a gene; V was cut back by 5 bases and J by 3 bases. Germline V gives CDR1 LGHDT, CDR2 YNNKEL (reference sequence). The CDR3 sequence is CASSETGRTDTQYF. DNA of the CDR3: TGTGCCAGCAGCGAGACAGGGAGAACAGATACGCAGTATTTT.